This TCR beta chain is drawn from a study of T cells in localized non-small cell lung cancer. Regarding the study as a whole: For the top 100 tumor clones, a median about 50 also appeared in adjacent lung.

The method was immunoSEQ multiplex PCR; TCRdb's version includes in-frame clones alone and lacks a portion of them. This sample yields 130,000 or so clones, of which about 89% are seen a single time; around 1.5% belongs to the top ten. The CDR3 sequence is 17 residues long. J gave up 7 bases and V 2 bases, and 9 bases lay outside the gene matches. Germline V lookup: CDR1 SGHTA, CDR2 FQGTGA. To note about this clone: The antigen remains unidentified.

The sample here was peripheral blood, taken before any cancer treatment. The origin of this receptor is a female donor older than 55 with stage I lung adenocarcinoma. The rearrangement joins TRBV7-3 to TRBJ2-1; 12 bases match TRBD2. The CDR3 nucleotides read TGTGCCAGCAGCTTATTCCCCTGGACTAGCGGGATGAATGAGCAGTTCTTC. Translating gives CASSLFPWTSGMNEQFF.